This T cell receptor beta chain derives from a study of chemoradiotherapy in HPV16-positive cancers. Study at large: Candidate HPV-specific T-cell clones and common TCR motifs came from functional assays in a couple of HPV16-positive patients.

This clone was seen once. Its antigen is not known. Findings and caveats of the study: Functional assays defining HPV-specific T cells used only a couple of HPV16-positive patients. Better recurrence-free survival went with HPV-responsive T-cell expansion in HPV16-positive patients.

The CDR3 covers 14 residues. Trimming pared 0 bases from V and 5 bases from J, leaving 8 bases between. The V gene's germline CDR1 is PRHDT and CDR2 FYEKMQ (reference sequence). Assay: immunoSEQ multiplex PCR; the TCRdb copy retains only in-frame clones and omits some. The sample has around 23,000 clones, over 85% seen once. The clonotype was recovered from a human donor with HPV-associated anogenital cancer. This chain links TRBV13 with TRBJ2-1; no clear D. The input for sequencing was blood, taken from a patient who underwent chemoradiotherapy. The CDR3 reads CASSLGGNDNEQFF. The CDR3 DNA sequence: TGTGCCAGCAGCTTAGGAGGGAACGACAATGAGCAGTTCTTC.